This is a list of T cell receptor beta chains from one sample in a study of blood T cells in healthy people across ages. TCRdb processed the 5' RACE reads anew with MiXCR; each CDR3 protein has one entry. This sample has approximately 1.5 million distinct CDR3 sequences, with about 35% found just once. Material for sequencing was blood. The receptor source for this set is a woman in her twenties or thirties in good health. The conserved cysteine and the conserved F or W are not part of the CDR3 here. The order of the fields is V gene, clone size, J gene, CDR3 protein. Clone size appears in some rows only: once, few, many, or a class for an expanded clone.

TRBV29-1	many	TRBJ2-1	SVEEVGSWNEQF
TRBV20-1	-	TRBJ1-5	SARTGVNQPQH
TRBV15	few	TRBJ2-5	ATSIPSISGNVAETQY
TRBV5-1	-	TRBJ2-7	ASSLVPSESYEQY
TRBV3-1	few	TRBJ2-1	ASSTTRAGDNEQF
TRBV5-6	few	TRBJ2-7	ASSLVSRGVHEQY
TRBV6-7	-	TRBJ2-3	ASSYRDRSVRDTQY
TRBV5-1	-	TRBJ2-1	ASSFTTAVYNEQF
TRBV13	-	TRBJ2-2	AISGDANTGELF
TRBV4-1	-	TRBJ2-1	ASSPGGYYNEQF
TRBV20-1	-	TRBJ1-1	SASNRGPSEAF
TRBV30	once	TRBJ2-5	AWRGLAGGVETQY
TRBV15	-	TRBJ1-2	ATSRDSSGVYGYT
TRBV28	-	TRBJ1-5	ASALRATNQPQH
TRBV4-2	-	TRBJ1-2	ASSQGSRGYT
TRBV6-5	few	TRBJ2-3	ASSDTTGDTQY